This T cell receptor (beta chain) was found in a study of shared clonotypes between healthy human individuals. The trim removed 3 bases at V and 4 bases at J, leaving 16 bases unmatched. CDR1 is SGHKS, CDR2 YYEKEE, per germline (reference sequence). The CDR3 has 17 residues. Findings of the study overall: Of the naive CD4 clonotypes, around 5.2% were shared across a few donors.

As for this clone: Its antigen is not identified.

Clones were read by immunoSEQ multiplex PCR, and TCRdb kept only the in-frame ones, dropping some. The sample includes over a million clones, roughly 75% of them seen just once. This receptor was obtained from a man aged 18 to 29 in good health. Sequencing was carried out using memory CD4+ T cells sorted from blood. The sample's subset: CD45RA-negative fraction. The chain joins TRBV5-5 to TRBJ2-7; 7 positions match TRBD1. CDR3 sequence: CASSSRTGIPSRYEQYF. The CDR3 DNA reads as TGTGCCAGCAGCTCAAGGACAGGCATTCCCTCTCGATACGAGCAGTACTTC. Combining the CDR3 with reference TRBV5-5 and TRBJ2-7 gives the whole variable domain DAGVTQSPTHLIKTRGQQVTLRCSPISGHKSVSWYQQVLGQGPQFIFQYYEKEERGRGNFPDRFSARQFPNYSSELNVNALLLGDSALYLCASSSRTGIPSRYEQYFGPGTRLTVT.